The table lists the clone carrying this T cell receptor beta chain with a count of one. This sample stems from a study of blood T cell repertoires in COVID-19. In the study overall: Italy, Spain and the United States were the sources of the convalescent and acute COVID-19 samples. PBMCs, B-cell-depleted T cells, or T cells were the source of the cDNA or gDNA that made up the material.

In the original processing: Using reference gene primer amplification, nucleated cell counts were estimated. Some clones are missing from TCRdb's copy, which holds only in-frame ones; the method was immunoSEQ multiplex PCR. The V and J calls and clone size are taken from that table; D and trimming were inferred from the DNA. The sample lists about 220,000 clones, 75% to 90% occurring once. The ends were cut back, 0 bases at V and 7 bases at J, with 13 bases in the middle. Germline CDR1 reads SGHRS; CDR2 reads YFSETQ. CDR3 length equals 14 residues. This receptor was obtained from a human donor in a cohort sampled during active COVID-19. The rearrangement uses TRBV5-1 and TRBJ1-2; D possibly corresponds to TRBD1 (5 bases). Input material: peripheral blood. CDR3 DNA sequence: TGCGCCAGCAGCTTGGATGCAGGGTGGGGTGGCTACACCTTC. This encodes CASSLDAGWGGYTF.